This record concerns one T cell receptor (beta chain) sequence. This specimen comes from a study of ipilimumab plus nivolumab after autologous stem cell transplantation. On the study more broadly: Typical patient got a handful of ipilimumab doses and under 10 nivolumab doses (median).

Libraries were prepared by immunoSEQ multiplex PCR; TCRdb keeps only in-frame clonotypes and omits some of them. Of about 12,000 clones in the sample, 75% were seen once. Patients got ipilimumab 1 mg/kg beginning 14 to 28 days post-transplant. V was cut by 8 bases and J by 2 bases, with 10 bases left in between. From germline, CDR1 is WSHSY and CDR2 SAAADI. This CDR3 region has 13 residues. This receptor was identified in a male donor with multiple myeloma. The sequences come from PBMCs, collected in a trial of ipilimumab plus nivolumab as post-transplant consolidation. The chain carries TRBV10-2 and TRBJ2-1, with a tentative D call TRBD2 (6 bases). The CDR3 sequence is CASRGTPYNEQFF. The CDR3 DNA reads as TGCGCCAGCCGCGGGACTCCCTACAATGAGCAGTTCTTC.